This TCR beta chain was recovered during a study of shared clonotypes between healthy human individuals (dated by TCRdb to 2019 to 2021). Background on the whole study: The cohort included three men and two women between 18 and 49 years of age. The study deeply sequenced blood TCR repertoires of about 5 healthy adults to estimate repertoire size and the extent of clonotype sharing between individuals. To increase sequencing depth and limit assay-specific biases, different laboratories used diverse techniques to prepare libraries and sequence TCR repertoires. Between about 0.8 and 9 billion PBMCs per donor were obtained by leukapheresis. For each donor, CD4 naive and CD4 memory were each run on three plates, CD8 naive on two plates, and CD8 memory on one plate. On the study overall, not on this receptor specifically: The genetic and exposure-history diversity represented was limited by the small number of donors. Higher generation probabilities were observed for clonotypes shared by all four sorted-subset donors than for non-shared clonotypes. When a handful of donors were compared, the shared fraction of clonotypes was around 5% for naive CD4, around 4% for naive CD8, more than 2% for memory CD4, and 0.4% for memory CD8. Larger estimated clonotype richness was generally found for naive subsets than for memory subsets. Sampling was restricted to blood, and TCR repertoires in tissue are likely to differ from TCR repertoires in blood. Based on pairwise subsampling, the degree of clonotype sharing among donors was expected to be affected by sequencing depth. Rarefaction of sorted-subset datasets indicated incomplete sequencing despite the large sequencing depth.

CDR1 MNHEY and CDR2 SMNVEV are derived from the germline V gene (reference sequence). The trim is 6 bases for V and 0 bases for J, with a gap of 12 bases between the germline ends. The cysteine opens and the phenylalanine closes a CDR3 of 15 amino acids. Solely the CDR3 DNA is kept, with 45 bases framed from the first base. With regard to this clone: Its antigen is not yet known. There are no base qualities to consult, and no much larger clone falls within one base.

Using the deep immunoSEQ assay, multiplex PCR amplified TCR CDR3 regions from genomic DNA. Genomic DNA extracted from each cell subset was distributed evenly over all wells of several immunoSEQ 96-well plates, and each plate served as one replicate. For sorted subsets, 200 to 250 ng of genomic DNA, equivalent to 25,000 to 35,000 T cell genomes, went into each replicate PCR. Purified libraries were measured with a Qubit 3.0 fluorometer, size-checked on a Bioanalyzer 2100, and measured again with the KAPA Library Quantification kit. A separate single-read 150-cycle Illumina NextSeq 550 flow cell was used to sequence each immunoSEQ 96-well plate. The study's own analysis went as follows. Because the immunoSEQ output held only junctional sequences and lacked quality scores, the filtering could not match the filtering applied to full-length reads. To assign V/J genes and CDR3, sequences were annotated against IMGT germline references using PyIR, a Python wrapper for IgBLAST v1.9. Reads were filtered out if the reads had weak V/J assignments (E-value above 1e-6), no CDR3, stop codons, out-of-frame junctions, or ambiguous translated residues. A V3J clonotype was defined by an identical inferred V gene, J gene, and CDR3 amino acid sequence. Percentage overlap between repertoires was calculated by dividing the number of shared unique clonotypes by the size of the smaller repertoire. Repertoire richness was assessed with RTK rarefaction, the Chao1 estimator, and Recon v2.1 estimates of unobserved clonotypes. Generation probabilities were computed with OLGA for all TCRbeta clonotypes obtained by the gDNA method from four donors. Drawn from immuneACCESS, this table holds only the in-frame rearrangements with V and J called that TCRdb kept. Clones are partly lost; checked studies trace under half to an unresolved V gene and leave the rest unexplained. From that table come the V and J calls and clone size; the DNA was used to work out D and trimming. This sample is represented by around 2.1 million clones; 93% of them were singletons. In total, the top ten clones hold under 2% of the sample.

For the CD8 naive samples, CD45RO-negative cells were positively selected for CCR7, yielding a CD45RA+CCR7+ population from which TemRA cells were excluded. Donors were healthy HIV-negative adults with no recently reported acute infections or vaccinations. All donors were Caucasian adults living in Nashville, Tennessee, USA. Blood was collected by leukapheresis, and PBMCs were isolated by Ficoll-Histopaque density gradient centrifugation and then cryopreserved in liquid nitrogen vapor phase. Analytical flow cytometry was used to check the purity and quantity of each magnetically sorted T cell population. Genomic DNA was isolated from each sorted fraction and quantified by UV absorbance on a Nanodrop 2000c.

Sequenced sample: naive CD8+ T cells from PBMCs. The cell subset or site label, as the study defines it: CD45RA+CCR7+. The rearrangement combines TRBV27 with TRBJ1-5, and the D gene may be TRBD1, 5 bases matching. The TCR originated in a man aged 18 to 29 in good health. Some clones in this sample may be carry-over from other donors' samples. The bases read TGTGCCAGCAGGGCCTGGGGGAGTAGCAATCAGCCCCAGCATTTT. Translated, it reads CASRAWGSSNQPQHF.